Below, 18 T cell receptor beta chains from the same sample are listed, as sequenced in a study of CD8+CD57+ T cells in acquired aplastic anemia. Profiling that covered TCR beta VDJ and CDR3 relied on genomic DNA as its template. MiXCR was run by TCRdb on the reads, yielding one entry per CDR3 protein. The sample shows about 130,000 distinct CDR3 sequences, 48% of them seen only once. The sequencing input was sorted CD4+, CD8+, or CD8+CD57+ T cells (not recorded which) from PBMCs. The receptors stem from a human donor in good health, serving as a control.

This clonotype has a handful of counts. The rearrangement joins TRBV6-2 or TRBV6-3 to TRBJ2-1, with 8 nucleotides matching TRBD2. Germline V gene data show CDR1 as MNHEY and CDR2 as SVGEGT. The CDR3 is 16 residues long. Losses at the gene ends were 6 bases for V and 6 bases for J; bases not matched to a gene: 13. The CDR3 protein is CASSETGGGYSNEQFF. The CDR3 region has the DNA TGTGCCAGCAGCGAAACGGGGGGGGGTTACTCCAATGAGCAGTTCTTC.

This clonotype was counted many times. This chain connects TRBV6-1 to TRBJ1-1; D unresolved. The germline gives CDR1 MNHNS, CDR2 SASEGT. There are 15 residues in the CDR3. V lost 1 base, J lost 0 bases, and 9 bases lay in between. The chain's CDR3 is CASSEEANMNTEAFF. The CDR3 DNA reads TGTGCCAGCAGTGAAGAGGCCAATATGAACACTGAAGCTTTCTTT.

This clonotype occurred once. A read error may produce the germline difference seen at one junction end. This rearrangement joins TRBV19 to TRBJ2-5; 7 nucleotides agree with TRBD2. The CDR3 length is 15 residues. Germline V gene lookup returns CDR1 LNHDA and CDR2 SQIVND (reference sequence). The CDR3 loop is CASSTAVAGQETQYF. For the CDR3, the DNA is TGTGCTAGTAGTACAGCCGTAGCGGGCCAAGAGACCCAGTACTTC.

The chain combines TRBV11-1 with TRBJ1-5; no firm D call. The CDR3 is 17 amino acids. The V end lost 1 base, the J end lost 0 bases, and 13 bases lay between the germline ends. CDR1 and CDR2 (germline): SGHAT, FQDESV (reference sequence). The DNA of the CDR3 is TGTGCCAGCAGCTTAGTCGGCAGTCGGGATAGCAATCAGCCCCAGCATTTT. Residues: CASSLVGSRDSNQPQHF.

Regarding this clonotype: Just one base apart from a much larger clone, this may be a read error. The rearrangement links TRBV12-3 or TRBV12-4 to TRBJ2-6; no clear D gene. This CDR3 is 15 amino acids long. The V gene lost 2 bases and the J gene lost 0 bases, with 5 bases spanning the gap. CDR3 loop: CASSLRVSGANVLTF. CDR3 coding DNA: TGTGCCAGCAGTTTAAGAGTCTCTGGGGCCAACGTCCTGACTTTC.

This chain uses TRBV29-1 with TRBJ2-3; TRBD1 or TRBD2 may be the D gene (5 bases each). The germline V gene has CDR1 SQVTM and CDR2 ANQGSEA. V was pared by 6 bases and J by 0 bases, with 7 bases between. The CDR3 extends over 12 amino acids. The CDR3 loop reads CSVGTSTDTQYF. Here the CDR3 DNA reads TGCAGCGTCGGGACCAGCACAGATACGCAGTATTTT.

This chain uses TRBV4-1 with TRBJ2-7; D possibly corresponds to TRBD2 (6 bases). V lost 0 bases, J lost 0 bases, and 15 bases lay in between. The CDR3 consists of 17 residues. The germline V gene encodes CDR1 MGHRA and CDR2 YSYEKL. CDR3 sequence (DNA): TGCGCCAGCAGCCAAGATTACTCTAGCGAGAGCTCCTACGAGCAGTACTTC. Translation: CASSQDYSSESSYEQYF.

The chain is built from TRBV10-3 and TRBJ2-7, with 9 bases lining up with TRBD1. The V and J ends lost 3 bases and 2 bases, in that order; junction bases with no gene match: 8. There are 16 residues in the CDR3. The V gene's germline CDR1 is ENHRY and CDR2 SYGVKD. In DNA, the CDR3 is TGTGCCATCAGTGACTCGACAGGGGGGGGAACCTACGAGCAGTACTTC. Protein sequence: CAISDSTGGGTYEQYF.

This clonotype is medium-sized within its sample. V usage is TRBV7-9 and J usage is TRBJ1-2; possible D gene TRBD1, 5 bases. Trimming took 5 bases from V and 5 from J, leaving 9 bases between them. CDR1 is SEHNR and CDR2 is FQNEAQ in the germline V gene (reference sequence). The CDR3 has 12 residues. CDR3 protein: CASSQEGYGYTF. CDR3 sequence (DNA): TGTGCCAGCAGCCAAGAGGGGTATGGCTACACCTTC.

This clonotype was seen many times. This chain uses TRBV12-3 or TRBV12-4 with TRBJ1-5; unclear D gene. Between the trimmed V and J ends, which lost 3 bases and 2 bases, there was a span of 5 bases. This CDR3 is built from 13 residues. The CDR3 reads CASSFGGNQPQHF. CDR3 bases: TGTGCCAGCAGTTTCGGTGGCAATCAGCCCCAGCATTTT.

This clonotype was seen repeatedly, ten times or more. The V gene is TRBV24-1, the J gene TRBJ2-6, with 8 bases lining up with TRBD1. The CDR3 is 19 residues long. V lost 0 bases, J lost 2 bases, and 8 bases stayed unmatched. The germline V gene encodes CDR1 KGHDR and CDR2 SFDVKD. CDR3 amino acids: CATSDLRTGTKAGANVLTF. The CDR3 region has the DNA TGTGCCACCAGTGATTTGAGGACAGGGACAAAAGCTGGGGCCAACGTCCTGACTTTC.

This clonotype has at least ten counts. CDR3 bases: TGTGCCAGCAGCTCCACAGGGTTTGGGCAGTTCTTC. As protein: CASSSTGFGQFF. The rearrangement joins TRBV7-2 to TRBJ2-1; a weak D match, TRBD1 (6 bases). CDR3 length equals 12 residues. V was pared by 4 bases and J by 12 bases, with 13 bases between. Germline V CDR1 and CDR2: SGHTA, FQGNSA.

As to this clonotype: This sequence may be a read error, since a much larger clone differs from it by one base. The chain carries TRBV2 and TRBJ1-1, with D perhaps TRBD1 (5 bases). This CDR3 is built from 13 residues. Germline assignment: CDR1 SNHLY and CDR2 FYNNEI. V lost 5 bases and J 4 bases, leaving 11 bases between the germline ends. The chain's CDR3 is CASSPRQSTEAFF. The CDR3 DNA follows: TGTGCCAGCAGTCCCCGACAGAGCACTGAAGCTTTCTTT.

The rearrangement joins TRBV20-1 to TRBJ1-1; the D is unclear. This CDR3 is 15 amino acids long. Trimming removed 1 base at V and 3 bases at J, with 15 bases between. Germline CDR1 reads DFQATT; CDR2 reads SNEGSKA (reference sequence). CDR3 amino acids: CSARGTAGMDTEAFF. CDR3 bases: TGCAGTGCTAGAGGTACAGCGGGGATGGACACTGAAGCTTTCTTT.

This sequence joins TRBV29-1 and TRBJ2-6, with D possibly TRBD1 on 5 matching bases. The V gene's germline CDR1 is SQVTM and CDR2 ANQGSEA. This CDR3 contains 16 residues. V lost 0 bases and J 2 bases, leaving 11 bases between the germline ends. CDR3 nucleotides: TGCAGCGTTGAAGATCTTCAGGGTACTGGGGCCAACGTCCTGACTTTC. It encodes CSVEDLQGTGANVLTF.

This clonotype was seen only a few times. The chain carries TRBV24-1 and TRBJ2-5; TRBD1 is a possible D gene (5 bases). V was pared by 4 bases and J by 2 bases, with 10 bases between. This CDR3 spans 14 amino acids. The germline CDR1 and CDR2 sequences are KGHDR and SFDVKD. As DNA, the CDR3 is TGTGCCACCAGTGACCAGGGATTTCAAGAGACCCAGTACTTC. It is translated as CATSDQGFQETQYF.

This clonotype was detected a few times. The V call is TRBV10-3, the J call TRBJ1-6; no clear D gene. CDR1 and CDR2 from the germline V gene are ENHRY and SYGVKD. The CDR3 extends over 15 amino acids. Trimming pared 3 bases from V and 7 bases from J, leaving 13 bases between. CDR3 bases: TGTGCCATCAGTGACCGGGATCAGCGGAATTCACCCCTCCACTTT. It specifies CAISDRDQRNSPLHF.

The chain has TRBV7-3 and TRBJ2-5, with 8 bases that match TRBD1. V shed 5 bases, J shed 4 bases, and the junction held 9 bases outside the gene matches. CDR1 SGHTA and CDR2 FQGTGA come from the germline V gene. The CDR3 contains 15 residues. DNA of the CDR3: TGTGCCAGCAGCCCCCGGACAGGGTCACGAGAGACCCAGTACTTC. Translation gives CASSPRTGSRETQYF. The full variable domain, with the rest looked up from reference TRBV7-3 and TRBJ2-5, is GAGVSQTPSNKVTEKGKYVELRCDPISGHTALYWYRQSLGQGPEFLIYFQGTGAADDSGLPNDRFFAVRPEGSVSTLKIQRTERGDSAVYLCASSPRTGSRETQYFGPGTRLLVL.